This TCR beta chain was identified during a study of blood T cells in healthy people across ages. Primers used in a second PCR of about 6 to 11 cycles were a sample-barcoded 5' primer and a J-beta primer mix. MiXCR was run by TCRdb on the 5' RACE reads, yielding one entry per CDR3 protein. The sample consists of around 1,800,000 distinct CDR3 sequences, roughly two fifths of them appearing once. The material sequenced was blood. This clonotype was obtained from a human donor in good health.

This CDR3 reads CASSPAGLWSGNTDTQYF. The CDR3 nucleotides are TGTGCCAGCAGCCCAGCCGGGTTGTGGAGCGGGAACACAGATACGCAGTATTTT. The chain has TRBV4-2 and TRBJ2-3, with 7 positions matching TRBD2. Germline values: CDR1 LGHNA, CDR2 YNFKEQ. The V and J ends lost 4 bases and 2 bases, in that order; junction bases with no gene match: 15. This CDR3 region has 18 residues.